This passage covers 32 T cell receptor beta chains from one sample sequenced in a study of blood T cells in healthy people across ages. A second PCR, run for about 7 to 11 cycles, used a sample-barcoded 5' primer plus a J-beta primer mix. TCRdb reanalysed the 5' RACE reads using MiXCR and keeps one entry per CDR3 protein. The sample includes over a million distinct CDR3 sequences, approximately 40% seen only once; the top ten take 7.9%. What was sequenced was blood. These receptors were collected from a young woman in good health.

The gene calls are TRBV9 and TRBJ2-1, with D possibly being TRBD1 (6 bases). The tail of the sequence fits TRBJ2-7 better, so the J call may be wrong. The CDR3 covers 15 residues. The germline V gene has CDR1 SGDLS and CDR2 YYNGEE. As DNA, the CDR3 is TGTGCCAGCAGTTTATCCCAGGGGTATTACAATGAGCAGTACTTC. Translated: CASSLSQGYYNEQYF.

In this sample, this clonotype turned up a few times. V usage is TRBV2 and J usage is TRBJ2-7, with 7 bases identical to TRBD2. The CDR3 sequence is 13 residues long. The J segment lost 6 bases and the V segment lost 2 bases, leaving 4 bases of the junction unmatched. Germline CDR1 is SNHLY and CDR2 is FYNNEI. The CDR3 region is CASSETSVGEQYF. In DNA form, the CDR3 reads TGTGCCAGCAGTGAAACTAGCGTAGGCGAGCAGTACTTC.

Remarks on this clonotype: A junction boundary mismatches the germline segment, possibly from a read error. The rearrangement uses TRBV7-9 and TRBJ2-1; TRBD1 aligns across 9 bases. The germline V gene encodes CDR1 SEHNR and CDR2 FQNEAQ (reference sequence). The CDR3 runs to 17 residues. CDR3 bases: TGTGCCTGCAGCTTGATGGGCGGGGACAGGGTATCGGATGAGCAGTTCTTC. Translated, it gives CACSLMGGDRVSDEQFF.

This clonotype was counted between two and nine times. The J gene is TRBJ2-5, the V gene TRBV20-1, with 8 positions matching TRBD2. The CDR3 runs to 14 residues. CDR1 DFQATT and CDR2 SNEGSKA come from the germline V gene (reference sequence). Trimming cost V 5 bases and J 7 bases; bases outside gene matches: 12. For the CDR3, the DNA is TGCAGTGCTGTCTCCGGGGGGGTTCGTGGGACCCAGTACTTC. Protein sequence: CSAVSGGVRGTQYF.

This sequence joins TRBV11-2 and TRBJ1-6, with D uncertain. Germline CDR1 and CDR2: SGHAT and FQNNGV. The ends were cut back, 1 base at V and 10 bases at J, with 8 bases in the middle. The CDR3 length is 13 residues. CDR3 in amino acids: CASSLGLESPLHF. The CDR3 bases are TGTGCCAGCAGCTTAGGGTTAGAGTCACCCCTCCACTTT. Full variable domain (remainder filled in from reference TRBV11-2 and TRBJ1-6): EAGVAQSPRYKIIEKRQSVAFWCNPISGHATLYWYQQILGQGPKLLIQFQNNGVVDDSQLPKDRFSAERLKGVDSTLKIQPAKLEDSAVYLCASSLGLESPLHFGNGTRLTVT.

This clonotype was seen a handful of times. This CDR3 is CASSLGLAGGNNEQYF. CDR3 in DNA: TGTGCCAGCAGTTTGGGCCTAGCGGGGGGAAACAATGAGCAGTACTTC. The genes are TRBV27 and TRBJ2-5; 11 bases are a match to TRBD2. Losses at the gene ends were 3 bases for V and 11 bases for J; bases not matched to a gene: 14. The CDR3 runs to 16 residues. Germline values: CDR1 MNHEY, CDR2 SMNVEV (reference sequence).

The chain joins TRBV5-6 to TRBJ1-1; no clear D gene. Trimming shortened V by 0 bases and J by 0 bases, and 12 bases separated the two germline ends. Germline-derived CDR1 and CDR2 are SGHDT and YYEEEE. The CDR3 contains 16 residues. The CDR3 DNA follows: TGTGCCAGCAGCTTGGGGGCGGGCCAGCTGAACACTGAAGCTTTCTTT. Translation gives CASSLGAGQLNTEAFF. The whole variable domain, remainder taken from reference TRBV5-6 and TRBJ1-1, is DAGVTQSPTHLIKTRGQQVTLRCSPKSGHDTVSWYQQALGQGPQFIFQYYEEEERQRGNFPDRFSGHQFPNYSSELNVNALLLGDSALYLCASSLGAGQLNTEAFFGQGTRLTVV.

This clonotype was detected a few times. V usage is TRBV3-1 and J usage is TRBJ1-4, with D hard to call. CDR3 length: 13 amino acids. Trimming removed 1 base at V and 8 bases at J, with 8 bases between. The germline V gene has CDR1 LGHDT and CDR2 YNNKEL (reference sequence). CDR3 DNA: TGTGCCAGCAGCCAAGGTTGGGGAGAAAAACTGTTTTTT. Its protein product is CASSQGWGEKLFF.

The rearrangement uses TRBV6-6 and TRBJ2-5, with 8 bases aligning to TRBD2. The J segment lost 4 bases and the V segment lost 7 bases, leaving 5 bases of the junction unmatched. Germline CDR1 and CDR2: MNHNY and SVGAGI (reference sequence). The CDR3 totals 13 residues. The CDR3 is CASNPAGGETQYF. In DNA, the CDR3 is TGTGCCAGCAACCCCGCGGGGGGAGAGACCCAGTACTTC.

The chain employs TRBV15 and TRBJ1-3; no clear D gene. This CDR3 comprises 16 residues. CDR1 and CDR2 from the germline V gene are LNHNV and YYDKDF (reference sequence). V lost 0 bases and J 2 bases, leaving 11 bases between the germline ends. The CDR3 sequence is CATSRDRLSTGNTIYF. CDR3 bases: TGTGCCACCAGCAGAGACAGACTCTCGACTGGAAACACCATATATTTT.

This clonotype has a handful of counts. The chain uses TRBV9 and TRBJ1-2; 9 nucleotides match TRBD1. Germline V gene sequence: CDR1 SGDLS, CDR2 YYNGEE. The CDR3 totals 15 residues. Unmatched junction bases numbered 6, after V lost 3 bases and J lost 3 bases. The CDR3 DNA sequence: TGTGCCAGCAGCGCAAAACAGGGGGCACACTATGGCTACACCTTC. Its protein product is CASSAKQGAHYGYTF.

This chain connects TRBV20-1 to TRBJ1-5; D perhaps matches TRBD1 (6 bases). The V gene lost 4 bases and the J gene lost 0 bases, with 13 bases spanning the gap. Germline CDR1 is DFQATT and CDR2 is SNEGSKA (reference sequence). The CDR3 loop spans 15 amino acids. In nucleotides, the CDR3 is TGCAGTGCTACGGACAGCGATTATAGCAATCAGCCCCAGCATTTT. This codes for CSATDSDYSNQPQHF.

The chain employs TRBV5-6 and TRBJ2-1; 9 positions match TRBD2. The ends lost 4 bases at V and 4 bases at J; junction bases unmatched: 12. The CDR3 runs 17 residues. CDR1 and CDR2 (germline): SGHDT, YYEEEE. The CDR3 is CASSQVAGGPHYNEQFF. The CDR3 DNA sequence: TGTGCCAGCAGCCAGGTGGCGGGAGGGCCCCATTACAATGAGCAGTTCTTC.

The V gene is TRBV6-1, the J gene TRBJ2-7, with TRBD1 matching over 7 bases. With V trimmed by 0 bases and J by 2 bases, 4 bases remained unmatched. CDR1 is MNHNS and CDR2 is SASEGT in the germline V gene. The CDR3 loop spans 15 amino acids. The CDR3 coding sequence is TGTGCCAGCAGTGAAGCCAGACAGGGCCCCTACGAGCAGTACTTC. Its protein is CASSEARQGPYEQYF.

For this clonotype: This may come from a read error, since a much larger clone is one base off. Here the CDR3 reads CASSLEPGLYNEQYF. Written as DNA, the CDR3 is TGCGCCAGCAGCTTGGAGCCAGGGCTCTACAATGAGCAGTACTTC. The rearrangement joins TRBV5-1 to TRBJ2-1; a weak D match, TRBD1 (5 bases). With the DNA end fitting TRBJ2-7 better, the J assignment may be wrong. The CDR3 is 15 residues long. CDR1 and CDR2 from the germline V gene are SGHRS and YFSETQ.

This clonotype was seen a few times. The rearrangement uses TRBV12-3 or TRBV12-4 and TRBJ1-2; D not resolved. This CDR3 region has 12 residues. V lost 7 bases to trimming and J lost 3 bases, with 9 bases between them. This CDR3 is CASNLVDYGYTF. CDR3 sequence (DNA): TGTGCCAGCAATCTAGTCGACTATGGCTACACCTTC.

This clonotype was observed once. The junction differs from germline at one of its ends, possibly a read error. V is TRBV12-5 and J is TRBJ1-4; weak D call: TRBD1 (5 bases). Germline CDR1 is LGHNT and CDR2 is FRNRAP. CDR3 length: 16 amino acids. The CDR3 DNA reads TGTGCTAGTGGTTTCACCAGCGGGGCAACTAATGAAAAACGGTTTTTT. Its protein is CASGFTSGATNEKRFF.

V is TRBV20-1 and J is TRBJ2-4, with TRBD2 as a possible D gene (5 bases). Germline lookup yields CDR1 DFQATT and CDR2 SNEGSKA (reference sequence). CDR3 length: 12 amino acids. V lost 1 base and J lost 15, with 16 bases in between. The CDR3 sequence is CSARGTGVSRYF. The CDR3 DNA is TGCAGTGCTAGAGGGACTGGGGTGAGTCGGTACTTC.

V gene TRBV29-1 combines with J gene TRBJ2-7, with TRBD2 identical over 10 bases. The CDR3 consists of 14 residues. V was pared by 8 bases and J by 2 bases, with 9 bases of the junction left unmatched. Germline CDR1 SQVTM, CDR2 ANQGSEA. CDR3 in DNA: TGCAGCATTGCTAGCGGGAGCGTAACCTACGAGCAGTACTTC. Encoded protein: CSIASGSVTYEQYF.

The chain recombines TRBV20-1 with TRBJ1-5; maybe TRBD1 (6 bases). Trimming left V 6 bases short and J 3 bases short, with 15 bases between. The germline CDR1 and CDR2 sequences are DFQATT and SNEGSKA (reference sequence). The CDR3 runs 14 residues. The CDR3 loop is CSARTGPHNQPQHF. The CDR3 DNA is TGCAGTGCCCGAACAGGGCCCCACAATCAGCCCCAGCATTTT.

The chain links TRBV9 to TRBJ2-3, with D perhaps TRBD1 (5 bases). Germline V gene lookup returns CDR1 SGDLS and CDR2 YYNGEE. Trimming left V 3 bases short and J 0 bases short, with 11 bases between. The CDR3 sequence is 15 residues long. The CDR3 DNA sequence: TGTGCCAGCAGCGCGACAGTATCTAGCACAGATACGCAGTATTTT. It codes for CASSATVSSTDTQYF.

The chain has TRBV27 and TRBJ2-1; TRBD1 agrees at 9 bases. Germline V gene lookup returns CDR1 MNHEY and CDR2 SMNVEV (reference sequence). The CDR3 has 13 amino acids. After removal of 8 bases from V and 2 bases from J, the junction contained 1 base not matched to a gene. The CDR3 loop is CASGQGTYNEQFF. For the CDR3, the DNA is TGTGCCAGCGGACAGGGGACCTACAATGAGCAGTTCTTC.

Here the CDR3 reads CASSLHPLNTEAFF. For the CDR3, the DNA is TGTGCCAGCAGCCTGCATCCCCTTAACACTGAAGCTTTCTTT. The chain has TRBV7-2 and TRBJ1-1; D gene ambiguous. CDR3 length: 14 residues. CDR1 and CDR2 (germline): SGHTA, FQGNSA. Trimming pared 5 bases from V and 2 bases from J, leaving 12 bases between.

The sample holds one count of this clonotype. The V gene is TRBV18, the J gene TRBJ1-2; D is ambiguous. V dropped 8 bases and J dropped 6 bases, with 13 bases sitting between them. The CDR3 spans 12 residues. Germline V lookup: CDR1 KGHSH, CDR2 LQKENI. CDR3: CASALDGNGYTF. The CDR3 DNA follows: TGTGCCAGCGCCCTCGACGGAAATGGCTACACCTTC.

The V gene is TRBV6-5, the J gene TRBJ2-5, with 8 positions matching TRBD1. The closer fit of TRBJ2-7 to the DNA end suggests the J call may be wrong. CDR3 length equals 15 residues. Germline values: CDR1 MNHEY, CDR2 SVGAGI. The CDR3 here is CASSSTGGSLGEQYF. CDR3 coding DNA: TGTGCCAGCAGTTCTACAGGGGGATCCTTAGGCGAGCAGTACTTC.

The V and J genes are TRBV10-3 and TRBJ1-5; D is unclear. Per germline, CDR1 ENHRY and CDR2 SYGVKD. This CDR3 comprises 14 residues. The V and J ends lost 5 bases and 2 bases respectively, with 10 bases between them. CDR3 loop: CAISQAGCNQPQHF. The CDR3 nucleotides are TGTGCCATCAGTCAAGCAGGCTGCAATCAGCCCCAGCATTTT.

This clonotype showed up just a few times. The rearrangement links TRBV25-1 to TRBJ2-3; no firm D call. The CDR3 runs to 13 residues. Per germline, CDR1 MGHDK and CDR2 SYGVNS. The V end lost 0 bases, the J end lost 0 bases, and 1 base lay between the germline ends. CDR3 coding DNA: TGTGCCAGCAGTGAATACAGCACAGATACGCAGTATTTT. Translation gives CASSEYSTDTQYF.

This rearrangement joins TRBV6-2 or TRBV6-3 to TRBJ1-5, with 9 bases lining up with TRBD1. V shed 5 bases, J shed 0 bases, and the junction held 11 bases outside the gene matches. Germline V CDR1 and CDR2: MNHEY, SVGEGT. The CDR3 runs 18 residues. CDR3 amino acids: CASSLTGTGFRSNQPQHF. CDR3 DNA sequence: TGTGCCAGCAGTCTTACCGGGACAGGGTTCCGTAGCAATCAGCCCCAGCATTTT.

This clonotype was recorded a few times. The chain links TRBV4-2 to TRBJ2-3; 9 nucleotides line up with TRBD2. V trimming: 0 bases; J trimming: 1 base; junction bases outside the gene matches: 5. CDR3 length equals 17 residues. Per the germline V gene, CDR1 is LGHNA and CDR2 is YNFKEQ. The chain's CDR3 is CASSQEARTSGTDTQYF. CDR3 DNA: TGTGCCAGCAGCCAAGAGGCCCGGACTAGCGGCACAGATACGCAGTATTTT.

This clonotype showed up just a few times. The chain employs TRBV20-1 and TRBJ2-3, with D perhaps TRBD1 or TRBD2 (5 bases each). The CDR3 is made up of 14 amino acids. V lost 3 bases and J lost 4, with 14 bases in between. Germline V lookup: CDR1 DFQATT, CDR2 SNEGSKA (reference sequence). CDR3 nucleotide sequence: TGCAGTGCTAGCCCTATCGGGACCGCAGATACGCAGTATTTT. Translation gives CSASPIGTADTQYF.

CDR3 residues: CASSSAGQASYGYTF. In DNA, the CDR3 is TGTGCCAGCAGTTCGGCGGGACAGGCCTCCTATGGCTACACCTTC. The gene calls are TRBV27 and TRBJ1-2; the match to TRBD1 covers 8 bases. Losses at the gene ends were 4 bases for V and 4 bases for J; bases not matched to a gene: 8. Germline V gives CDR1 MNHEY, CDR2 SMNVEV (reference sequence). The CDR3 has 15 residues.

This clonotype occurred a few times. The rearrangement links TRBV2 to TRBJ1-2; D gene unclear. This CDR3 is 11 amino acids long. The V end lost 7 bases, the J end lost 6 bases, and 9 bases lay between the germline ends. Germline V gene data show CDR1 as SNHLY and CDR2 as FYNNEI. The CDR3 spells CASTPGNGYTF. For the CDR3, the DNA is TGTGCCAGCACCCCGGGGAATGGCTACACCTTC.